These 13 T cell receptor beta chains were all obtained from the same sample, sequenced in a study of somatic mutations in cytotoxic T cells in rheumatoid arthritis. Profiling relied on immunoSEQ multiplex PCR, and the TCRdb table lists in-frame clones only, not all of them. The top ten clones hold 30% to 35% of a sample with some 11,000 clones, roughly 78% of them seen once. The sample taken for sequencing was CD8+ T cells sorted from blood. The receptors stem from an adult with rheumatoid arthritis.

V is TRBV2 and J is TRBJ1-1; the D gene is possibly TRBD1 (6 bases). Germline loops: CDR1 SNHLY, CDR2 FYNNEI. V dropped 3 bases and J dropped 1 base, with 18 bases sitting between them. This CDR3 contains 17 residues. In nucleotides, the CDR3 is TGTGCCAGCAGTGAGAGGGAGGACAGATCCCCGAACACTGAAGCTTTCTTT. Protein: CASSEREDRSPNTEAFF.

The rearrangement uses TRBV27 and TRBJ1-5; D gene unclear. Trimming cost V 6 bases and J 0 bases, with 6 bases left between them. This CDR3 has 13 amino acids. Per the germline V gene, CDR1 is MNHEY and CDR2 is SMNVEV (reference sequence). The CDR3 sequence: CASRQYSNQPQHF. In nucleotides, the CDR3 is TGTGCCAGCAGGCAGTATAGCAATCAGCCCCAGCATTTT.

The chain joins TRBV7-9 to TRBJ2-1; 8 bases map to TRBD2. J was trimmed by 8 bases and V by 6 bases; bases with no gene match: 15. CDR3 length: 16 amino acids. Germline CDR1 and CDR2: SEHNR and FQNEAQ (reference sequence). The CDR3 loop reads CASSRQREPSPDEQFF. The CDR3 DNA reads TGTGCCAGCAGTAGACAGCGGGAGCCATCCCCGGATGAGCAGTTCTTC.

This clone was seen just once. The chain combines TRBV27 with TRBJ1-3; 7 bases are shared with TRBD1. The CDR3 contains 15 residues. From germline, CDR1 is MNHEY and CDR2 SMNVEV (reference sequence). V lost 0 bases and J lost 4; bases outside the gene matches: 3. The DNA of the CDR3 is TGTGCCAGCAGTTTATCAAGGGGGCTCGGAAACACCATATATTTT. It is translated as CASSLSRGLGNTIYF.

The J gene is TRBJ2-1, the V gene TRBV30; 8 bases align to TRBD2. V dropped 5 bases and J dropped 0; count of bases not matched to a gene: 6. Germline V CDR1 and CDR2: GTSNPN, SVGIG (reference sequence). The CDR3 is 15 amino acids. CDR3 sequence reads: CAWCREGSSYNEQFF. The CDR3 coding sequence is TGTGCCTGGTGTCGGGAGGGGAGCTCCTACAATGAGCAGTTCTTC.

This clone came up a few times. The chain links TRBV11-2 to TRBJ1-4; 7 nucleotides align to TRBD1. The CDR3 consists of 14 residues. V dropped 5 bases and J dropped 5; count of bases not matched to a gene: 5. CDR1 is SGHAT and CDR2 is FQNNGV in the germline V gene. The DNA for the CDR3 is TGTGCCAGCAGCCTAACGACAGGGAATGAAAAACTGTTTTTT. Translated: CASSLTTGNEKLFF.

The table lists this clone with a count of one. The V gene is TRBV28, the J gene TRBJ1-5, with no clear D. CDR1 MDHEN and CDR2 SYDVKM come from the germline V gene. V gave up 6 bases and J gave up 0 bases, with 12 bases separating them. This CDR3 contains 15 residues. The CDR3 DNA reads as TGTGCCAGCAGCCCTGTTGGGGATAGCAATCAGCCCCAGCATTTT. As protein: CASSPVGDSNQPQHF.

V usage is TRBV6-5 and J usage is TRBJ1-6; 7 bases map to TRBD1. After removal of 6 bases from V and 10 bases from J, the junction contained 9 bases not matched to a gene. The length of the CDR3 is 14 residues. Germline V gives CDR1 MNHEY, CDR2 SVGAGI. The DNA of the CDR3 is TGTGCCAGCAGCCCTACAGGGGTGGGATCACCCCTCCACTTT. This gives the protein CASSPTGVGSPLHF.

This clone was detected only once. The genes are TRBV14 and TRBJ2-2; TRBD1 agrees at 8 bases. Germline trimming cut 5 bases from V and 6 bases from J; bases unmatched to any gene: 2. The CDR3 totals 13 residues. From germline, CDR1 is SGHDN and CDR2 FVKESK. The DNA of the CDR3 is TGTGCCAGCAGCTCGACAGGGGCCGGGGAGCTGTTTTTT. This sequence encodes CASSSTGAGELFF. Full variable domain (outside the CDR3, taken from reference TRBV14 and TRBJ2-2): EAGVTQFPSHSVIEKGQTVTLRCDPISGHDNLYWYRRVMGKEIKFLLHFVKESKQDESGMPNNRFLAERTGGTYSTLKVQPAELEDSGVYFCASSSTGAGELFFGEGSRLTVL.

V usage is TRBV6-1 and J usage is TRBJ1-2; possibly TRBD1 for D (5 bases). With 1 base removed from V and 8 bases from J, the gap between germline ends came to 14 bases. CDR3 size: 14 residues. The germline V gene encodes CDR1 MNHNS and CDR2 SASEGT. Written as DNA, the CDR3 is TGTGCCAGCAGTGAAGTCGGGATGGAGGGGGGCTACACCTTC. Protein: CASSEVGMEGGYTF.

About this clone: An end of the junction does not agree with germline; a read error may underlie this. This chain joins TRBV7-7 and TRBJ2-5; 16 bases are a match to TRBD2. The CDR3 covers 22 residues. In germline, CDR1 is SSHAT, CDR2 FNYEAQ (reference sequence). For the CDR3, the DNA is TGTGCTAGCAGCTTAGCTCCCGGGACTAGCGGGAGGGCAGGCGAGTACGCAGAGACCCAGTACTTC. Translated: CASSLAPGTSGRAGEYAETQYF. Full variable domain (outside the CDR3, taken from reference TRBV7-7 and TRBJ2-5): GAGVSQSPRYKVTKRGQDVTLRCDPISSHATLYWYQQALGQGPEFLTYFNYEAQPDKSGLPSDRFSAERPEGSISTLTIQRTEQRDSAMYRCASSLAPGTSGRAGEYAETQYFGPGTRLLVL.

V usage is TRBV27 and J usage is TRBJ2-5; D not resolved. Germline V gene lookup returns CDR1 MNHEY and CDR2 SMNVEV (reference sequence). The V gene lost 5 bases and the J gene lost 5 bases, with 12 bases spanning the gap. This CDR3 contains 13 residues. CDR3 region: CASSKMEWETQYF. CDR3 bases: TGTGCCAGCAGTAAAATGGAGTGGGAGACCCAGTACTTC.

The chain links TRBV5-8 to TRBJ2-7; 11 positions match TRBD2. The V and J ends lost 4 bases and 4 bases, in that order; junction bases with no gene match: 4. The CDR3 contains 14 residues. In germline, CDR1 is SGHTS, CDR2 YDEGEE. The CDR3 is CASSLGLAVYEQYF. The CDR3 nucleotides read TGTGCCAGCAGCCTGGGACTAGCGGTATACGAGCAGTACTTC.